Shown below are 27 T cell receptor beta chains from a single sample sequenced in a study of T-cell reconstitution after alpha-beta-depleted transplantation in children. It was with unique molecular identifiers that the TCRbeta library was prepared. TCRdb ran MiXCR on the PCR reads and lists one entry per CDR3 protein. The sample lists fewer than 250,000 distinct CDR3 sequences, around 8% occurring once. The material was PBMCs, mostly from graft donor cells, obtained 180 days after TCRalphabeta/CD19-depleted stem cell transplant. All receptors come from a male patient aged 10 to 17 who had a stem cell transplant for acute lymphoblastic leukemia, so the T cells may come from the graft donor.

This clonotype has a count of ten or more. V gene TRBV6-1 combines with J gene TRBJ2-1; 10 bases agree with TRBD2. Looked up from germline, CDR1 is MNHNS and CDR2 is SASEGT. The V and J ends lost 1 base and 4 bases, in that order; junction bases with no gene match: 4. This CDR3 contains 16 residues. CDR3 DNA sequence: TGTGCCAGCAGTGAAGAAGGGACTAGCGATTACAATGAGCAGTTCTTC. This translates into CASSEEGTSDYNEQFF.

In the case of this clonotype: This may arise from a read error, as a much more abundant clone is one base away. The chain employs TRBV27 and TRBJ2-1; the match to TRBD2 covers 9 bases. The V gene end was trimmed by 5 bases and the J gene end by 4 bases; junction bases not matched to a gene: 9. This CDR3 is built from 16 residues. Germline lookup yields CDR1 MNHEY and CDR2 SMNVEV (reference sequence). The DNA of the CDR3 is TGTGCCAGCAGTCCGATCCTAGCGGGGAAATACAATGAGCAGTTCTTC. It translates to CASSPILAGKYNEQFF.

This clonotype was detected ten times or more. The chain couples TRBV4-1 to TRBJ2-7; D is ambiguous. The CDR3 extends over 13 amino acids. Germline V gene sequence: CDR1 MGHRA, CDR2 YSYEKL. Trimming took 0 bases from V and 3 from J, leaving 6 bases between them. The CDR3 region has the DNA TGCGCCAGCAGCCAAGATTGGGGCTACGAGCAGTACTTC. Translating it yields CASSQDWGYEQYF.

V usage is TRBV6-1 and J usage is TRBJ2-7, with TRBD2 identical over 7 bases. The ends lost 6 bases at V and 3 bases at J; junction bases unmatched: 11. Germline-derived CDR1 and CDR2 are MNHNS and SASEGT. The CDR3 runs to 15 residues. The CDR3 protein is CASRSYSGGGYEQYF. CDR3 bases: TGTGCCAGCAGATCCTATTCGGGAGGAGGCTACGAGCAGTACTTC.

For this clonotype: The junction does not match germline at one end; this may be a read error. V gene TRBV18 combines with J gene TRBJ1-1; no definite D call. The CDR3 loop spans 14 amino acids. Germline assignment: CDR1 KGHSH and CDR2 LQKENI. The CDR3 sequence: CARSPLDQNAEAFF. DNA for the CDR3: TGTGCCAGATCACCCTTAGATCAAAACGCTGAAGCTTTCTTT.

This clonotype was seen more than once but under ten times. V is TRBV18 and J is TRBJ1-3, with D unresolved. The CDR3 extends over 16 amino acids. Trimming stripped 0 bases from V and 2 bases from J, with 11 bases between. Germline CDR1 and CDR2: KGHSH and LQKENI. This CDR3 reads CASSPPGQAPGNTIYF. CDR3 sequence (DNA): TGTGCCAGCTCACCACCGGGCCAGGCCCCTGGAAACACCATATATTTT.

The rearrangement uses TRBV21-1 and TRBJ2-3; the D segment call TRBD1 is taken from the table without a DNA check. TRBV21-1 is a pseudogene segment. The CDR3 consists of 15 residues. The CDR3 nucleotides read TGTGCCAGCAGCAAAGGTCCCGGAAACACAGATACGCAGTATTTT. It yields the protein CASSKGPGNTDTQYF.

This clonotype has ten or more counts. The J gene is TRBJ2-1, the V gene TRBV28, with D possibly being TRBD2 (5 bases). The CDR3 extends over 12 amino acids. V was shortened by 1 base and J by 8 bases, with 6 bases between the two germline ends. Germline V gives CDR1 MDHEN, CDR2 SYDVKM. The CDR3 bases are TGTGCCAGCAGTTTATTGGAGGATGAGCAGTTCTTC. Amino acids: CASSLLEDEQFF.

This clonotype was recorded at least ten times. V is TRBV27 and J is TRBJ1-1; D remains unclear. Germline CDR1 MNHEY, CDR2 SMNVEV (reference sequence). V was pared by 5 bases and J by 4 bases, with 17 bases between. The CDR3 spans 15 residues. The CDR3 here is CASSATRGLTTEAFF. The CDR3 DNA follows: TGTGCCAGCAGTGCCACGCGGGGTTTGACCACTGAAGCTTTCTTT.

This clonotype was found many times. The rearrangement uses TRBV20-1 and TRBJ2-5; the match to TRBD1 covers 7 bases. Unmatched junction bases numbered 9, after V lost 5 bases and J lost 6 bases. The CDR3 spans 13 residues. The germline V gene encodes CDR1 DFQATT and CDR2 SNEGSKA (reference sequence). CDR3 in amino acids: CSAPDRAVKTQYF. The CDR3 nucleotides are TGCAGTGCTCCCGACAGGGCGGTAAAGACCCAGTACTTC.

The table lists this clonotype with many counts. The rearrangement uses TRBV4-3 and TRBJ1-4; D unclear. There are 15 residues in the CDR3. V gave up 0 bases and J gave up 8 bases, with 13 bases separating them. The V gene's germline CDR1 is LGHNA and CDR2 YSLEER. CDR3 bases: TGCGCCAGCAGCCAAGAATCCCAGGAGGGAGAAAAACTGTTTTTT. Translation gives CASSQESQEGEKLFF.

Many counts were recorded for this clonotype. The rearrangement uses TRBV10-2 and TRBJ2-7, with D unresolved. The V and J ends lost 7 bases and 3 bases respectively, with 7 bases between them. The CDR3 is 11 amino acids. Germline CDR1 is WSHSY and CDR2 is SAAADI. This CDR3 is CASTNSYEQYF. Written as DNA, the CDR3 is TGCGCCAGCACTAACAGCTACGAGCAGTACTTC.

This clonotype has a count of ten or more. The CDR3 DNA follows: TGTGCCAGCAGTTACTCGTGGCAGGACGGTCAGCCCCAGCATTTT. Protein: CASSYSWQDGQPQHF. The chain is built from TRBV6-5 and TRBJ1-5, with D unclear. This CDR3 has 15 residues. Germline CDR1 and CDR2: MNHEY and SVGAGI. Trimming shortened V by 0 bases and J by 6 bases, and 12 bases separated the two germline ends.

This clonotype was counted ten times or more. V and J are TRBV7-8 and TRBJ1-5; no clear D. V dropped 1 base and J dropped 6 bases, with 13 bases sitting between them. This CDR3 comprises 15 residues. In germline, CDR1 is SGHVS, CDR2 FQNEAQ. The CDR3 DNA reads as TGTGCCAGCAGCTTAGGAGGGTCGGAGGGTCAGCCCCAGCATTTT. Residues: CASSLGGSEGQPQHF.

The CDR3 bases are TGTGCCAGCAGCGTAGCTGGGTCGGAGACCCAGTACTTC. This translates into CASSVAGSETQYF. The rearrangement uses TRBV9 and TRBJ2-5; D is uncertain. Per the germline V gene, CDR1 is SGDLS and CDR2 is YYNGEE. The CDR3 spans 13 residues. V lost 0 bases to trimming and J lost 5 bases, with 8 bases between them.

This clonotype was recorded many times. V usage is TRBV12-3 or TRBV12-4 and J usage is TRBJ2-7; D assignment may be TRBD1 or TRBD2 (6 bases each). With 0 bases removed from V and 5 bases from J, the gap between germline ends came to 11 bases. The CDR3 totals 14 residues. CDR3 protein: CASSLAGGGNEQYF. The CDR3 coding sequence is TGTGCCAGCAGTTTAGCGGGGGGCGGGAACGAGCAGTACTTC.

This clonotype has a count of ten or more. The genes are TRBV9 and TRBJ2-1, with a weak D call TRBD2 (5 bases). Per the germline V gene, CDR1 is SGDLS and CDR2 is YYNGEE. The CDR3 covers 14 residues. The germline V and J ends were trimmed by 3 bases and 3 bases, with 10 bases remaining between them. CDR3 DNA: TGTGCCAGCAGCGGAGGACTGGTCTACAATGAGCAGTTCTTC. Translating it yields CASSGGLVYNEQFF.

This clonotype was recorded many times. J is TRBJ2-1 and V is TRBV7-6; no clear D. Germline loops: CDR1 SGHVS, CDR2 FNYEAQ. Trimming removed 5 bases from V and 7 bases from J, with 12 bases in between. This CDR3 has 13 residues. DNA for the CDR3: TGTGCCAGCAGCAGCCCTGCTGTGAATGAGCAGTTCTTC. Translation: CASSSPAVNEQFF.

This clonotype was seen many times. V gene TRBV12-3 or TRBV12-4 combines with J gene TRBJ2-4; 9 bases line up with TRBD1. The V and J ends lost 4 bases and 7 bases, in that order; junction bases with no gene match: 11. CDR3 size: 16 residues. The CDR3 here is CASSSRLRQGDNIQYF. For the CDR3, the DNA is TGTGCCAGCAGTTCCCGACTACGACAGGGGGATAACATTCAGTACTTC.

This clonotype was recorded at least ten times. The chain has TRBV10-3 and TRBJ1-2; the D is unclear. With 0 bases removed from V and 4 bases from J, the gap between germline ends came to 6 bases. Germline-derived CDR1 and CDR2 are ENHRY and SYGVKD. This CDR3 region has 13 residues. This CDR3 reads CAISESPGYGYTF. CDR3 sequence (DNA): TGTGCCATCAGTGAGTCGCCAGGCTATGGCTACACCTTC.

Ten or more counts support this clonotype. The J gene is TRBJ1-3, the V gene TRBV9; D perhaps matches TRBD1 (5 bases). V lost 0 bases and J 7 bases, leaving 14 bases between the germline ends. The CDR3 spans 15 residues. Germline-derived CDR1 and CDR2 are SGDLS and YYNGEE. CDR3 nucleotide sequence: TGTGCCAGCAGCGTAGGGACACCTGACGGGAACACCATATATTTT. Translating it yields CASSVGTPDGNTIYF.

This clonotype appeared many times. The V and J genes are TRBV7-9 and TRBJ2-6, with D hard to call. The germline gives CDR1 SEHNR, CDR2 FQNEAQ (reference sequence). CDR3 length: 16 amino acids. V was cut by 5 bases and J by 2 bases, with 13 bases left in between. CDR3: CASSPTFWAGANVLTF. CDR3 in DNA: TGTGCCAGCAGCCCAACATTTTGGGCTGGGGCCAACGTCCTGACTTTC. Drawing the rest from reference TRBV7-9 and TRBJ2-6, the complete variable domain is DTGVSQNPRHKITKRGQNVTFRCDPISEHNRLYWYRQTLGQGPEFLTYFQNEAQLEKSRLLSDRFSAERPKGSFSTLEIQRTEQGDSAMYLCASSPTFWAGANVLTFGAGSRLTVL.

This clonotype was observed many times. The J gene is TRBJ2-4, the V gene TRBV12-3 or TRBV12-4, with TRBD1 matching over 9 bases. The CDR3 length is 14 residues. J lost 3 bases, V lost 6 bases, and 3 bases had no gene match. The CDR3 DNA sequence: TGTGCCAGCAGGACAGGGGGGAGCAAAAACATTCAGTACTTC. It encodes CASRTGGSKNIQYF.

This clonotype was picked up many times. The chain uses TRBV10-3 and TRBJ2-7; D may correspond to TRBD1 or TRBD2 (5 bases each). V lost 3 bases to trimming and J lost 3 bases, with 9 bases between them. The CDR3 has 13 amino acids. Per the germline V gene, CDR1 is ENHRY and CDR2 is SYGVKD. The CDR3 protein is CAISETGLYEQYF. The CDR3 DNA is TGTGCCATCAGTGAAACAGGACTCTACGAGCAGTACTTC.

This clonotype was seen many times. This sequence may be a read error, since a much larger clone differs from it by one base. This chain uses TRBV7-9 with TRBJ2-7; D ambiguous. The CDR3 length is 11 residues. V dropped 7 bases and J dropped 4 bases, with 8 bases sitting between them. CDR1 is SEHNR, CDR2 FQNEAQ, per germline (reference sequence). CDR3 loop: CASTPGYEQYF. The CDR3 DNA reads TGTGCCAGCACTCCCGGGTACGAGCAGTACTTC.

At least ten counts were recorded for this clonotype. This chain connects TRBV12-3 or TRBV12-4 to TRBJ1-5; 8 bases align to TRBD1. The CDR3 covers 15 residues. J was trimmed by 5 bases and V by 5 bases; bases with no gene match: 8. The CDR3 loop is CASSPSDRADQPQHF. The DNA of the CDR3 is TGTGCCAGCAGTCCCTCGGACAGGGCGGATCAGCCCCAGCATTTT.

This clonotype was picked up a small number of times. The gene calls are TRBV7-9 and TRBJ2-4; 14 bases map to TRBD2. J was trimmed by 2 bases and V by 5 bases; bases with no gene match: 14. Germline loops: CDR1 SEHNR, CDR2 FQNEAQ (reference sequence). The CDR3 contains 20 residues. The CDR3 DNA reads TGTGCCAGCAGCCCCCGACTAGCGGGGGGGCCGGTACTAACCAAAAACATTCAGTACTTC. Protein: CASSPRLAGGPVLTKNIQYF.